The 20 T cell receptor beta chains below come from one sample, sequenced in a study of T cell changes during pregnancy in multiple sclerosis. Method: immunoSEQ multiplex PCR; TCRdb's copy keeps in-frame clones and lacks some. The sample lists roughly 38,000 clones, about 93% occurring once. This specimen consisted of CD4+ T cells from peripheral blood mononuclear cells, obtained in the third trimester of pregnancy. These receptor sequences come from a female donor with multiple sclerosis, enrolled in a pregnancy study.

The rearrangement joins TRBV10-3 to TRBJ1-2, with D hard to call. The germline gives CDR1 ENHRY, CDR2 SYGVKD. The CDR3 totals 15 residues. V was clipped by 4 bases and J by 5 bases, with 17 bases between them. Here the CDR3 DNA reads TGTGCCATCAGTGGGAGAGCGACCGTCGGGTATGGCTACACCTTC. Amino acids: CAISGRATVGYGYTF.

The chain has TRBV19 and TRBJ2-1; TRBD1 matches 10 bases. This CDR3 comprises 15 residues. Germline V gene data show CDR1 as LNHDA and CDR2 as SQIVND (reference sequence). After removal of 9 bases from V and 8 bases from J, the junction contained 13 bases not matched to a gene. DNA of the CDR3: TGTGCCAGCTCACCGGGACAGGGGCTACGTGATGAGCAGTTCTTC. It encodes CASSPGQGLRDEQFF. Together with reference TRBV19 and TRBJ2-1, the CDR3 gives the full variable domain: DGGITQSPKYLFRKEGQNVTLSCEQNLNHDAMYWYRQDPGQGLRLIYYSQIVNDFQKGDIAEGYSVSREKKESFPLTVTSAQKNPTAFYLCASSPGQGLRDEQFFGPGTRLTVL.

The chain has TRBV7-3 and TRBJ2-2, with D perhaps matching TRBD1 (5 bases). Per germline, CDR1 SGHTA and CDR2 FQGTGA. V gave up 7 bases and J gave up 6 bases, with 12 bases separating them. This CDR3 region has 13 residues. The CDR3: CASKLQGAGELFF. The DNA for the CDR3 is TGTGCCAGCAAGCTTCAGGGTGCCGGGGAGCTGTTTTTT.

V gene TRBV27 combines with J gene TRBJ1-1; TRBD1 is a possible D gene (5 bases). CDR1 is MNHEY, CDR2 SMNVEV, per germline (reference sequence). The CDR3 runs 15 residues. The V end was cut by 3 bases, the J end by 0 bases, with 11 bases between. The CDR3 protein is CASSLPAGLNTEAFF. CDR3 coding DNA: TGTGCCAGCAGTTTGCCTGCAGGGTTGAACACTGAAGCTTTCTTT.

This clone was seen only once. The chain couples TRBV11-1 to TRBJ2-7, with 7 bases lining up with TRBD1. Germline CDR1 SGHAT, CDR2 FQDESV (reference sequence). CDR3 length equals 15 residues. Unmatched junction bases numbered 10, after V lost 6 bases and J lost 2 bases. CDR3 residues: CASSIRTGAAYEQYF. For the CDR3, the DNA is TGTGCCAGCAGTATACGAACAGGGGCGGCCTACGAGCAGTACTTC.

This chain links TRBV7-3 with TRBJ2-7; perhaps TRBD2 as D (6 bases). V was trimmed by 0 bases and J by 1 base, leaving 10 bases between them. Germline V lookup: CDR1 SGHTA, CDR2 FQGTGA. CDR3 length: 15 amino acids. The CDR3 is CASSLTRERSYEQYF. CDR3 DNA: TGTGCCAGCAGCTTAACCCGGGAGAGATCCTACGAGCAGTACTTC.

This chain connects TRBV28 to TRBJ2-1; TRBD2 matches 9 bases. After removal of 4 bases from V and 9 bases from J, the junction contained 10 bases not matched to a gene. The CDR3 loop spans 15 amino acids. Looked up from germline, CDR1 is MDHEN and CDR2 is SYDVKM. The CDR3 DNA follows: TGTGCCAGCAGTTGGGCGGGAGGGCCGCTAAGTGAGCAGTTCTTC. Translating it yields CASSWAGGPLSEQFF.

This chain links TRBV9 with TRBJ2-1, with 9 bases aligning to TRBD2. The junction had 12 bases not matched to a gene; V was cut back by 6 bases and J by 5 bases. Germline CDR1 and CDR2: SGDLS and YYNGEE. The CDR3 has 16 amino acids. CDR3 bases: TGTGCCAGCACCCGGAGTAGCGGGAGAGGGGACAATGAGCAGTTCTTC. Protein: CASTRSSGRGDNEQFF.

This rearrangement joins TRBV5-1 to TRBJ2-7; 9 bases fit TRBD2. V shed 7 bases, J shed 6 bases, and the junction held 17 bases outside the gene matches. The CDR3 sequence is 16 residues long. From germline, CDR1 is SGHRS and CDR2 YFSETQ. CDR3 in amino acids: CASQYGGVAGAREQYF. The CDR3, as DNA: TGCGCCAGCCAATATGGCGGAGTAGCGGGAGCCCGCGAGCAGTACTTC.

The V call is TRBV4-3, the J call TRBJ2-7, with TRBD1 matching 7 bases. Trimming took 2 bases from V and 3 from J; bases not matched to a gene: 4. The CDR3 has 14 amino acids. Germline values: CDR1 LGHNA, CDR2 YSLEER. The DNA of the CDR3 is TGCGCCAGCAGCCAATCTACAGGGGTCTACGAGCAGTACTTC. Its protein is CASSQSTGVYEQYF.

This chain connects TRBV19 to TRBJ2-1, with 15 bases that match TRBD2. Germline V gene sequence: CDR1 LNHDA, CDR2 SQIVND (reference sequence). This CDR3 comprises 18 residues. Trimming cost V 1 base and J 7 bases; bases outside gene matches: 8. This chain's CDR3 is CASSIVGLAGGRGNEQFF. CDR3 DNA sequence: TGTGCCAGTAGTATAGTGGGACTAGCGGGAGGAAGGGGAAATGAGCAGTTCTTC.

The chain uses TRBV11-2 and TRBJ1-1; no clear D gene. The V gene lost 3 bases and the J gene lost 0 bases, with 8 bases spanning the gap. Germline CDR1 and CDR2: SGHAT and FQNNGV. CDR3 length: 14 residues. CDR3 coding DNA: TGTGCCAGCAGCTTGGCAGCGATGAACACTGAAGCTTTCTTT. Translation: CASSLAAMNTEAFF. The full variable domain, completed using reference TRBV11-2 and TRBJ1-1, is EAGVAQSPRYKIIEKRQSVAFWCNPISGHATLYWYQQILGQGPKLLIQFQNNGVVDDSQLPKDRFSAERLKGVDSTLKIQPAKLEDSAVYLCASSLAAMNTEAFFGQGTRLTVV.

This chain joins TRBV11-2 and TRBJ2-2; D is ambiguous. Germline V CDR1 and CDR2: SGHAT, FQNNGV. This CDR3 contains 14 residues. Deletions cut 10 bases from V and 2 bases from J, with 14 bases between. The CDR3 DNA sequence: TGTGCCACGAGTGAGGAGAGAAACACCGGGGAGCTGTTTTTT. It is translated as CATSEERNTGELFF.

The chain links TRBV6-5 to TRBJ2-7; 7 nucleotides agree with TRBD2. Germline-derived CDR1 and CDR2 are MNHEY and SVGAGI. This CDR3 has 15 residues. The junction had 10 bases not matched to a gene; V was cut back by 5 bases and J by 3 bases. The CDR3 is CASSLSGGQSYEQYF. CDR3 sequence (DNA): TGTGCCAGCAGTCTCTCGGGGGGTCAAAGCTACGAGCAGTACTTC.

The chain couples TRBV6-5 to TRBJ2-7; perhaps TRBD1 as D (6 bases). CDR3 length: 14 residues. Trimming cost V 5 bases and J 3 bases, with 14 bases left between them. Germline V gives CDR1 MNHEY, CDR2 SVGAGI. The CDR3 nucleotides read TGTGCCAGCAGTCCCCGGACAGCCGACTACGAGCAGTACTTC. This sequence encodes CASSPRTADYEQYF.

As concerns this clone: At one end, the junction sequence differs from germline, possibly due to a read error. This chain connects TRBV6-6 to TRBJ2-1; 8 nucleotides line up with TRBD2. This CDR3 is built from 11 residues. The V gene's germline CDR1 is MNHNY and CDR2 SVGAGI (reference sequence). CDR3 bases: TGTGCCAGCAGTCTAGCGGGTAAGGAACTCTTC. Protein sequence: CASSLAGKELF.

The V and J genes are TRBV25-1 and TRBJ2-3; TRBD1 is a possible D gene (5 bases). CDR3 size: 16 residues. Trimming left V 1 base short and J 7 bases short, with 18 bases between. Germline CDR1 MGHDK, CDR2 SYGVNS. The CDR3, as DNA: TGTGCCAGCAGTGAATGGAGAGCTGTAGGGGTACATACGCAGTATTTT. This sequence encodes CASSEWRAVGVHTQYF.

V gene TRBV7-8 combines with J gene TRBJ2-5; TRBD2 matches 11 bases. The V segment lost 3 bases and the J segment 4 bases; nucleotides outside the gene matches: 10. The CDR3 consists of 17 residues. Per the germline V gene, CDR1 is SGHVS and CDR2 is FQNEAQ. The CDR3 protein is CASSLGVAGGRGETQYF. CDR3 DNA sequence: TGTGCCAGCAGCTTGGGGGTAGCGGGGGGGCGGGGAGAGACCCAGTACTTC.

V usage is TRBV27 and J usage is TRBJ2-1, with D unresolved. Germline CDR1 MNHEY, CDR2 SMNVEV (reference sequence). The V end lost 7 bases, the J end lost 0 bases, and 19 bases lay between the germline ends. This CDR3 region has 17 residues. CDR3 residues: CASTDQMTPSSYNEQFF. DNA for the CDR3: TGTGCCAGCACCGACCAAATGACTCCCAGCTCCTACAATGAGCAGTTCTTC.

This clone has only one observation. The chain has TRBV7-9 and TRBJ2-2, with TRBD2 as a possible D gene (6 bases). Trimming cost V 1 base and J 5 bases, with 11 bases left between them. From germline, CDR1 is SEHNR and CDR2 FQNEAQ (reference sequence). The CDR3 runs 15 residues. CDR3 nucleotides: TGTGCCAGCAGCTTAGTTTCAGGGAGGACCGGGGAGCTGTTTTTT. Residues: CASSLVSGRTGELFF.